This TCR beta chain appears in the sequencing data of a study of blood T cell repertoires in COVID-19. Germline values: CDR1 KGHSH, CDR2 LQKENI. J gave up 11 bases and V 3 bases, and 9 bases lay outside the gene matches. The CDR3 contains 14 residues. This clone has more than one count but fewer than ten. The method was immunoSEQ multiplex PCR; TCRdb's version includes in-frame clones alone and lacks a portion of them. Among tens of thousands of clones listed, roughly four fifths were seen once. The genes are TRBV18 and TRBJ1-5; 8 bases are shared with TRBD1. Sequenced sample: peripheral blood. This receptor was obtained from a human donor in a cohort sampled during active COVID-19. The CDR3 loop is CASSPGGQVGSQHF. The DNA for the CDR3 is TGTGCCAGCTCACCGGGGGGACAGGTCGGCTCCCAGCATTTT.